The source of this TCR beta chain is a study of blood T cell repertoires in COVID-19. Germline CDR1 and CDR2: MNHEY and SMNVEV (reference sequence). CDR3 length: 15 amino acids. The J segment lost 11 bases and the V segment lost 6 bases, leaving 16 bases of the junction unmatched. Profiling relied on immunoSEQ multiplex PCR, and the TCRdb table lists in-frame clones only, not all of them. The sample records some 390,000 clones, 75% to 90% being singletons. This clone came up once. The TCR comes from a woman aged 40 to 50 with COVID-19, enrolled during active disease. Sequenced input: peripheral blood. This chain joins TRBV27 and TRBJ1-5, with 7 bases fitting TRBD1. The CDR3 region is CASRLQGDTLRAQHF. The CDR3 nucleotides read TGTGCCAGCAGACTCCAGGGGGACACCCTTCGGGCCCAGCATTTT.